These 12 T cell receptor beta chains were sequenced from one sample in a study of OX40 agonist ivuxolimab in advanced cancers. The method was immunoSEQ multiplex PCR; TCRdb's version includes in-frame clones alone and lacks a portion of them. The sample has 75,000 to 80,000 clones, about 87% seen once. Sequences were derived from CD4+ or CD8+ T cells sorted from blood, sampled in a trial of the OX40 agonist ivuxolimab. These receptors came from an adult with an advanced solid tumor such as melanoma, head and neck, liver or kidney cancer.

In this sample, this clone turned up many times. The chain employs TRBV18 and TRBJ2-7; D remains unclear. V was shortened by 4 bases and J by 5 bases, with 9 bases between the two germline ends. The CDR3 spans 12 residues. CDR1 and CDR2 from the germline V gene are KGHSH and LQKENI. Written as DNA, the CDR3 is TGTGCCAGCTCACTAGAGGTCCACGAGCAGTACTTC. Amino acids: CASSLEVHEQYF.

A few counts support this clone. The chain is built from TRBV2 and TRBJ1-1, with D uncertain. The CDR3 is made up of 11 amino acids. The V gene's germline CDR1 is SNHLY and CDR2 FYNNEI. V shed 5 bases and J shed 3 bases, with 4 bases lying between them. CDR3 bases: TGTGCCAGCAGTTACCACACTGAAGCTTTCTTT. Its protein is CASSYHTEAFF.

The chain employs TRBV18 and TRBJ2-6; D may be TRBD1 (6 bases). The germline V and J ends were trimmed by 6 bases and 0 bases, with 15 bases remaining between them. The CDR3 covers 17 residues. Per germline, CDR1 KGHSH and CDR2 LQKENI. The CDR3 sequence is CASSSRQAPSGANVLTF. Written as DNA, the CDR3 is TGTGCCAGCTCTTCTCGACAGGCCCCCTCTGGGGCCAACGTCCTGACTTTC.

Turning to this clone: Additional DNA sequences in this sample encode the identical CDR3. The chain employs TRBV5-4 and TRBJ1-2; TRBD1 aligns across 9 bases. CDR1 and CDR2 (germline): SGHNT, YYREEE (reference sequence). This CDR3 is built from 14 residues. Trimming removed 4 bases from V and 3 bases from J; junction bases left unmatched: 4. DNA of the CDR3: TGTGCCAGCAGCCCTTGGACAGGGGACTATGGCTACACCTTC. This sequence encodes CASSPWTGDYGYTF.

V is TRBV7-3 and J is TRBJ2-3, with TRBD2 identical over 7 bases. CDR1 is SGHTA, CDR2 FQGTGA, per germline. The length of the CDR3 is 14 residues. V lost 4 bases, J lost 4 bases, and 5 bases stayed unmatched. The CDR3 spells CASSWEGRADTQYF. For the CDR3, the DNA is TGTGCCAGCAGCTGGGAGGGCCGGGCAGATACGCAGTATTTT.

This sequence joins TRBV18 and TRBJ1-1, with a tentative D call TRBD1 (6 bases). The V gene's germline CDR1 is KGHSH and CDR2 LQKENI. CDR3 size: 14 residues. V was trimmed by 5 bases and J by 2 bases, leaving 12 bases between them. The CDR3 DNA sequence: TGTGCCAGCTCAAGGACAGACAAAAACACTGAAGCTTTCTTT. This gives the protein CASSRTDKNTEAFF. Variable domain in full (rest from reference TRBV18 and TRBJ1-1): NAGVMQNPRHLVRRRGQEARLRCSPMKGHSHVYWYRQLPEEGLKFMVYLQKENIIDESGMPKERFSAEFPKEGPSILRIQQVVRGDSAAYFCASSRTDKNTEAFFGQGTRLTVV.

Concerning this clone itself: Other DNA sequences within the sample encode an identical CDR3. The J gene is TRBJ2-5, the V gene TRBV20-1, with D unclear. Germline CDR1 is DFQATT and CDR2 is SNEGSKA (reference sequence). Trimming removed 4 bases at V and 1 base at J, with 4 bases between. The CDR3 consists of 11 residues. CDR3 protein: CSATFQETQYF. DNA of the CDR3: TGCAGTGCTACGTTCCAAGAGACCCAGTACTTC.

The chain recombines TRBV5-1 with TRBJ2-5; either TRBD1 or TRBD2 may fit D (6 bases each). The length of the CDR3 is 14 residues. The germline V gene has CDR1 SGHRS and CDR2 YFSETQ. The ends were cut back, 2 bases at V and 7 bases at J, with 15 bases in the middle. For the CDR3, the DNA is TGCGCCAGCAGCTTAACCGGGGGCGACGGGACCCAGTACTTC. Translated, it gives CASSLTGGDGTQYF.

The chain is built from TRBV10-3 and TRBJ2-5, with TRBD2 identical over 12 bases. CDR1 is ENHRY and CDR2 is SYGVKD in the germline V gene. The V segment lost 10 bases and the J segment 2 bases; nucleotides outside the gene matches: 11. The CDR3 is 16 residues long. In DNA form, the CDR3 reads TGTGCCACCGAGACTAGCGGGGGCCAGAGACAAGAGACCCAGTACTTC. This encodes CATETSGGQRQETQYF.

Regarding this clone: A read error may account for a junction end that differs from germline. The chain links TRBV11-2 to TRBJ2-7, with TRBD1 identical over 9 bases. The CDR3 is 14 residues long. Germline V gene data show CDR1 as SGHAT and CDR2 as FQNNGV. CDR3 bases: TGTGCCAGCAGCTCGCCGGGACAGGGACCTCTATGGCACTTC. Its translation: CASSSPGQGPLWHF.

This sequence joins TRBV4-1 and TRBJ1-2; D gene unclear. The germline V gene has CDR1 MGHRA and CDR2 YSYEKL. The CDR3 spans 15 residues. V lost 1 base to trimming and J lost 4 bases, with 13 bases between them. DNA for the CDR3: TGCGCCAGCAGCCAAGCGGGCAGAGTGAGCTATGGCTACACCTTC. This codes for CASSQAGRVSYGYTF.

The table lists this clone with a few counts. The V gene is TRBV7-8, the J gene TRBJ2-7, with 8 bases matching TRBD1. Per germline, CDR1 SGHVS and CDR2 FQNEAQ. This CDR3 region has 17 residues. The ends lost 4 bases at V and 0 bases at J; junction bases unmatched: 11. The CDR3 loop is CASSSFFGQGSSYEQYF. The CDR3, as DNA: TGTGCCAGCAGCTCATTCTTCGGACAGGGAAGCTCCTACGAGCAGTACTTC.